This T cell receptor (beta chain) was recovered during a study of identical twins. No donor was unhealthy or non-Caucasian. The CDR3 contains 12 residues. Germline lookup yields CDR1 SGHNT and CDR2 YENEEA. V lost 4 bases and J 7 bases, leaving 10 bases between the germline ends. TCRdb reprocessed the 5' RACE reads with MiXCR, giving one entry per CDR3 protein. The table shows roughly 1,500,000 distinct CDR3 sequences, with about 32% occurring only once. This clonotype occurred a few times. Its antigen is still unknown. Study findings and constraints: Excess twin sharing in beta out-of-frame sequences was weaker. There is a chance that invariant MAIT and iNKT cells partially muddied zero-insertion analyses. Conclusions were based on cross-sectional statistical analysis, without following the same donors.

The TCR sequence derives from a newborn girl in good health. The sample comprised cord blood. The chain couples TRBV11-3 to TRBJ2-5; D perhaps matches TRBD2 (6 bases). The CDR3 nucleotides are TGTGCCAGCAGCTCGACGCGGGGGACCCAGTACTTC. As protein: CASSSTRGTQYF. Full variable domain (rest looked up from reference TRBV11-3 and TRBJ2-5): EAGVVQSPRYKIIEKKQPVAFWCNPISGHNTLYWYLQNLGQGPELLIRYENEEAVDDSQLPKDRFSAERLKGVDSTLKIQPAELGDSAVYLCASSSTRGTQYFGPGTRLLVL.